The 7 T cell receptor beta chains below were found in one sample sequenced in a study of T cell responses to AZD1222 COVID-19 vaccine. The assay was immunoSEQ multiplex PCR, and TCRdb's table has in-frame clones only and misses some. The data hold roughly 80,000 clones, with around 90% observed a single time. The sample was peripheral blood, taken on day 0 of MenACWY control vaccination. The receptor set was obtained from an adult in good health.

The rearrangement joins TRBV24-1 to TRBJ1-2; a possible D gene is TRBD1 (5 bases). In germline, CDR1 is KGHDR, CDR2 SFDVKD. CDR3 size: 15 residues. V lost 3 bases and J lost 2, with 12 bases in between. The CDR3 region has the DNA TGTGCCACCAGTGATCCGAAGACAGCCAACTATGGCTACACCTTC. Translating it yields CATSDPKTANYGYTF.

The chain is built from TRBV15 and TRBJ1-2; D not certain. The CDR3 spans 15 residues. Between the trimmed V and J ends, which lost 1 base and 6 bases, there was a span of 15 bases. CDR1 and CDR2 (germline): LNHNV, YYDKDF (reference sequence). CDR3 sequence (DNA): TGTGCCACCAGCAGAGTGAGAGGGAGGTTTAATGGCTACACCTTC. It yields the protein CATSRVRGRFNGYTF. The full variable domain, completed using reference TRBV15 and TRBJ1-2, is DAMVIQNPRYQVTQFGKPVTLSCSQTLNHNVMYWYQQKSSQAPKLLFHYYDKDFNNEADTPDNFQSRRPNTSFCFLDIRSPGLGDTAMYLCATSRVRGRFNGYTFGSGTRLTVV.

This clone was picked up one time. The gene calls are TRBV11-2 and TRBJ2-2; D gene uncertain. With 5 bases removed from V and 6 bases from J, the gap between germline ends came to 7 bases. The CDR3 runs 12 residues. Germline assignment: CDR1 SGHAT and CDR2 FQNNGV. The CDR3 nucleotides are TGTGCCAGCAGCCCCACCCCCGGGGAGCTGTTTTTT. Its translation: CASSPTPGELFF.

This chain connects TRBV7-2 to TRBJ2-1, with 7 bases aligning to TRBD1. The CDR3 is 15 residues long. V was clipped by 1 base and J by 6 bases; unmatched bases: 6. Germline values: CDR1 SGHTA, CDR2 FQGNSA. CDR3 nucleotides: TGTGCCAGCAGCTTAGAAGGGGGCATCTCCAATGAGCAGTTCTTC. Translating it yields CASSLEGGISNEQFF.

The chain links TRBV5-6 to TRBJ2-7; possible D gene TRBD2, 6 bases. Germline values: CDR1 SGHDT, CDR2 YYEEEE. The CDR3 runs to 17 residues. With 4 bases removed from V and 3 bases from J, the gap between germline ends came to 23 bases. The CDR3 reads CASSTPIRDQGGYEQYF. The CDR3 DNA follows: TGTGCCAGCAGCACACCAATCCGGGATCAGGGAGGCTACGAGCAGTACTTC.

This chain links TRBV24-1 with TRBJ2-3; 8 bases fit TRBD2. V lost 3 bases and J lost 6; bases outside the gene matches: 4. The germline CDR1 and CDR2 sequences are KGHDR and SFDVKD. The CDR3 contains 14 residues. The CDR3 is CATSDRAGDDTQYF. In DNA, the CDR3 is TGTGCCACCAGTGATCGAGCGGGGGATGATACGCAGTATTTT.

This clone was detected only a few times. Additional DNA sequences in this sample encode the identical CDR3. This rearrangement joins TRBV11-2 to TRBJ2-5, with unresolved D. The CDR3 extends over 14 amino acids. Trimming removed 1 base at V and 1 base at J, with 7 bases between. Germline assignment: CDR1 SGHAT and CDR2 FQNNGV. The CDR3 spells CASSLGAGQETQYF. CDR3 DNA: TGTGCCAGCAGCTTAGGGGCCGGCCAAGAGACCCAGTACTTC.